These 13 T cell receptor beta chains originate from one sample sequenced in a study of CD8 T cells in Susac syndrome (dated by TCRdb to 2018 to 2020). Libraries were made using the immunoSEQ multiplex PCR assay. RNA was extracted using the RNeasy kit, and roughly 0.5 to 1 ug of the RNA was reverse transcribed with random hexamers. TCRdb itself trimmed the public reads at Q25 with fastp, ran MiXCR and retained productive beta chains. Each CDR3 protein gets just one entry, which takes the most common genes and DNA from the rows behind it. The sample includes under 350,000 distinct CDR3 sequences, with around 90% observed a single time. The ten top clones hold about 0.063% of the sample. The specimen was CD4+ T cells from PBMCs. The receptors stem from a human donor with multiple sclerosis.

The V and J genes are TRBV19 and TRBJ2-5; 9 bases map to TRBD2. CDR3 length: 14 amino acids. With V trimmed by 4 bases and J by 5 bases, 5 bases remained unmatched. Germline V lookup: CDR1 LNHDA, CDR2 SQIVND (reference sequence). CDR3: CASSRASGVETQYF. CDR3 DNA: TGTGCCAGTAGTAGGGCTAGCGGGGTCGAGACCCAGTACTTC. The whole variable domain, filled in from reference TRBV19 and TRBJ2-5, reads DGGITQSPKYLFRKEGQNVTLSCEQNLNHDAMYWYRQDPGQGLRLIYYSQIVNDFQKGDIAEGYSVSREKKESFPLTVTSAQKNPTAFYLCASSRASGVETQYFGPGTRLLVL.

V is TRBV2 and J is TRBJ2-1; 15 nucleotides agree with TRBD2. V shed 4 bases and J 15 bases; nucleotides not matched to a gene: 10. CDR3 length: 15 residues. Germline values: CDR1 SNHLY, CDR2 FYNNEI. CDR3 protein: CASSGGTSGRSSGFF. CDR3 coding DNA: TGTGCCAGCAGTGGTGGGACTAGCGGGAGGTCCAGTGGGTTCTTC.

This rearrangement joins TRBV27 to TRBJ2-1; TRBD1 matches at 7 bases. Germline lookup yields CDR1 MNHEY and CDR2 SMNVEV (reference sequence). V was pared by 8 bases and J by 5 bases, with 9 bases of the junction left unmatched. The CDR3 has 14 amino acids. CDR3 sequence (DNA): TGTGCCAGCCTCTCGACAGGGAACCACAATGAGCAGTTCTTC. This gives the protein CASLSTGNHNEQFF.

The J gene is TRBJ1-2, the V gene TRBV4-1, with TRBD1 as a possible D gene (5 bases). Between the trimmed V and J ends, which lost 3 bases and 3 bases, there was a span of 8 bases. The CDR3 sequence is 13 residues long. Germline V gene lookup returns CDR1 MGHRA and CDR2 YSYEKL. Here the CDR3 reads CASSQDIDYGYTF. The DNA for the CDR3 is TGCGCCAGCAGCCAGGACATCGACTATGGCTACACCTTC.

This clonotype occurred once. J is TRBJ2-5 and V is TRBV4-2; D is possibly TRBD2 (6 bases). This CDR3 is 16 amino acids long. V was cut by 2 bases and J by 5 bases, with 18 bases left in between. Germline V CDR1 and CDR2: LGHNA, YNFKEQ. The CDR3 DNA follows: TGTGCCAGCAGCCAATACTACCTAGCGCCCGCGGAGACCCAGTACTTC. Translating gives CASSQYYLAPAETQYF.

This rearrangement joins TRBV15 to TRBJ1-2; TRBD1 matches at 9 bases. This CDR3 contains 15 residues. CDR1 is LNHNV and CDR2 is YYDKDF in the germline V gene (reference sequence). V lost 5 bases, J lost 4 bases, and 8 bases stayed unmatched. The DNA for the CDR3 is TGTGCCACCAGCGGGGAACAGGGGGCATCCTATGGCTACACCTTC. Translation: CATSGEQGASYGYTF.

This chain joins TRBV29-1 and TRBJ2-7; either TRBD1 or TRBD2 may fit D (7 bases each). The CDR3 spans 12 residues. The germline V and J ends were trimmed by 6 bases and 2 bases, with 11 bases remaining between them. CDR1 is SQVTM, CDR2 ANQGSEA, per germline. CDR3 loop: CSVGGGPYEQYF. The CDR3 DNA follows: TGCAGCGTGGGAGGGGGCCCCTACGAGCAGTACTTC.

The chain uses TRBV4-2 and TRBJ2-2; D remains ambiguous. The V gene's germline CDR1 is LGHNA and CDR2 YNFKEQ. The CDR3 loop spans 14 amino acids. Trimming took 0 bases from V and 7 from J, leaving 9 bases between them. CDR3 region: CASSQEPRSGELFF. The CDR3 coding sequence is TGTGCCAGCAGCCAAGAACCCCGGAGCGGGGAGCTGTTTTTT.

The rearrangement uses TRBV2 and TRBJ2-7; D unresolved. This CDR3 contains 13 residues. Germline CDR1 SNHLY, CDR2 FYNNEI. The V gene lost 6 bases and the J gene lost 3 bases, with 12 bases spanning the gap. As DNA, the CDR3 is TGTGCCAGCAGCGGCAACGGGCTCTACGAGCAGTACTTC. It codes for CASSGNGLYEQYF.

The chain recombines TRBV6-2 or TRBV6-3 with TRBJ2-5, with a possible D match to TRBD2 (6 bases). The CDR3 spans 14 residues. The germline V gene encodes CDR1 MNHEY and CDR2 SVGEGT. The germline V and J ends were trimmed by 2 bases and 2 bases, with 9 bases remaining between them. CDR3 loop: CASSYGDWQETQYF. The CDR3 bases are TGTGCCAGCAGTTACGGGGACTGGCAAGAGACCCAGTACTTC.

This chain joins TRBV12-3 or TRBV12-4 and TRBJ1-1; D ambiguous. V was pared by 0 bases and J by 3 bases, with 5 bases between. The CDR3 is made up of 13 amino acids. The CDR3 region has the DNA TGTGCCAGCAGTTTAGCTACGGACACTGAAGCTTTCTTT. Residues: CASSLATDTEAFF.

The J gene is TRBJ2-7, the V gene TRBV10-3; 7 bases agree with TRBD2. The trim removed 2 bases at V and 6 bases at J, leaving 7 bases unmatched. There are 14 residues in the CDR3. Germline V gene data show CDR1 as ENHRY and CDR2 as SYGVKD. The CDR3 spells CAISEQGGEGEQYF. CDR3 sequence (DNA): TGTGCCATCAGTGAGCAGGGAGGGGAAGGCGAGCAGTACTTC.

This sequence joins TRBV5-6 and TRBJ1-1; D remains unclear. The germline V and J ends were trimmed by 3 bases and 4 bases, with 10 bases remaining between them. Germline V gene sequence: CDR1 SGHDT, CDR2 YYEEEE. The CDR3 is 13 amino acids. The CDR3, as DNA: TGTGCCAGCAGCTCCTTTTTTGGCACTGAAGCTTTCTTT. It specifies CASSSFFGTEAFF.